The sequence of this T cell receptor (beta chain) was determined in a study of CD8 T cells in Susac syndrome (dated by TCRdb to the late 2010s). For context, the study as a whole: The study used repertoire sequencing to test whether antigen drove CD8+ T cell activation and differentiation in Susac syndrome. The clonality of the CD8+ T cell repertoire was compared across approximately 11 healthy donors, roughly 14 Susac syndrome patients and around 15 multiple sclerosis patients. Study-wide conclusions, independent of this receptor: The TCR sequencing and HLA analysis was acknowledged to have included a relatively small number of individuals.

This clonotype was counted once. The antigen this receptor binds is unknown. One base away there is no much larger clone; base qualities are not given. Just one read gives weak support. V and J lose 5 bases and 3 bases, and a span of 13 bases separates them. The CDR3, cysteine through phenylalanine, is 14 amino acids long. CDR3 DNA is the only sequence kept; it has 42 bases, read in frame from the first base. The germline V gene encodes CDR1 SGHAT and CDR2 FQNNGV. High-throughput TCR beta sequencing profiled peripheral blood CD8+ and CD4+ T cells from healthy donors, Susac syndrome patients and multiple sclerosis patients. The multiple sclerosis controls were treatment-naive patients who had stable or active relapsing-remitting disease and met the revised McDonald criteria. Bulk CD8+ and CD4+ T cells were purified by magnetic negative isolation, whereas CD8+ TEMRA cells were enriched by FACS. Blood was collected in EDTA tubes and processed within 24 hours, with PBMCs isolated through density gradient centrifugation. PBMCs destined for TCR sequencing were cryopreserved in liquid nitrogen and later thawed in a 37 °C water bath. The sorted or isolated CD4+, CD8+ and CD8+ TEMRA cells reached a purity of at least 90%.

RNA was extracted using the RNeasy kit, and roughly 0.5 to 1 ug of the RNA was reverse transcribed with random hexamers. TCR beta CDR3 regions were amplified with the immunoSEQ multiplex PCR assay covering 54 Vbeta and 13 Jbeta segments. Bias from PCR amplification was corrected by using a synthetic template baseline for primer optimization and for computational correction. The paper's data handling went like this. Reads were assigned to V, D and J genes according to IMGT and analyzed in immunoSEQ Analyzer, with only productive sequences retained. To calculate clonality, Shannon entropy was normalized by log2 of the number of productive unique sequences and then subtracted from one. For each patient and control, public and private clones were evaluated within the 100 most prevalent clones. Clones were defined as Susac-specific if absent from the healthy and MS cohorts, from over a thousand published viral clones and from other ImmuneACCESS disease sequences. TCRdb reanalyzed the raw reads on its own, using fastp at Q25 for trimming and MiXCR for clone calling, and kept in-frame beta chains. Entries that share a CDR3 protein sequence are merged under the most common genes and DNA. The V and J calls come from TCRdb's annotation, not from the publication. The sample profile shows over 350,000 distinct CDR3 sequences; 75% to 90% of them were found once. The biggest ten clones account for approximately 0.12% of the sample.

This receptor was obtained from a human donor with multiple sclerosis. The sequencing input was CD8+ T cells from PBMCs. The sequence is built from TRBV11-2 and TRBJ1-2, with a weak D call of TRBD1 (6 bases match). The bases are TGTGCCAGCAGCCCCGGACAGTCGTACTATGGCTACACCTTC. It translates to CASSPGQSYYGYTF.